This T cell receptor beta chain was sequenced for a study of CD8 T cells in ankylosing spondylitis. Whole-study findings and limits: Significant enrichment of disease-linked clones was reportedly seen in matched ankylosing spondylitis synovial fluid. Apparently characteristic of ankylosing spondylitis blood was a TCR beta motif (eight highly homologous variants).

Quantitative 5'-RACE with molecular barcodes was used to make the TCR beta libraries. TCRdb reanalysed the 5' RACE reads using MiXCR and keeps one entry per CDR3 protein. This sample yields 200,000 to 250,000 distinct CDR3 sequences, of which roughly 10% are seen a single time; 21% belongs to the top ten. This clonotype was seen a few times. What it recognizes is unknown. Germline-derived CDR1 and CDR2 are SGHVS and FQNEAQ. J was trimmed by 3 bases and V by 1 base; bases with no gene match: 11. The CDR3 runs to 17 residues. The receptor's source is a male donor with ankylosing spondylitis or in good health (not recorded which). The sample consisted of blood, either unsorted or a sorted T cell fraction (not recorded which). V and J are TRBV7-8 and TRBJ2-7; 8 bases agree with TRBD1. The CDR3 spells CASSLGPGGQGHYEQYF. The DNA of the CDR3 is TGTGCCAGCAGCTTAGGCCCTGGTGGACAGGGACACTACGAGCAGTACTTC. The full variable domain, rest sourced from reference TRBV7-8 and TRBJ2-7, is GAGVSQSPRYKVAKRGQDVALRCDPISGHVSLFWYQQALGQGPEFLTYFQNEAQLDKSGLPSDRFFAERPEGSVSTLKIQRTQQEDSAVYLCASSLGPGGQGHYEQYFGPGTRLTVT.